The present TCR beta chain was sequenced within a study of blood T cell repertoires in COVID-19. In the study overall: Specimens from acute and convalescent COVID-19 originated in the United States, Italy and Spain.

Sequencing was performed with immunoSEQ multiplex PCR; in TCRdb, only in-frame clones are kept and a portion is missing. The table has about 390,000 clones, 80% to 90% seen once. Patients in Seattle were enrolled during active infection, then followed longitudinally. This CDR3 spans 14 amino acids. J was trimmed by 12 bases and V by 4 bases; bases with no gene match: 12. The germline CDR1 and CDR2 sequences are SNHLY and FYNNEI. This clonotype was obtained from a woman aged 60-75 years with COVID-19, enrolled during active disease. This chain connects TRBV2 to TRBJ1-2, with 9 bases lining up with TRBD1. The specimen sequenced was peripheral blood. DNA for the CDR3: TGTGCCAGCAGTGTACGTCGGGACAGGGAAGGACACACCTTC. This translates into CASSVRRDREGHTF. The variable domain in full, completed from reference TRBV2 and TRBJ1-2, reads EPEVTQTPSHQVTQMGQEVILRCVPISNHLYFYWYRQILGQKVEFLVSFYNNEISEKSEIFDDQFSVERPDGSNFTLKIRSTKLEDSAMYFCASSVRRDREGHTFGSGTRLTVV.